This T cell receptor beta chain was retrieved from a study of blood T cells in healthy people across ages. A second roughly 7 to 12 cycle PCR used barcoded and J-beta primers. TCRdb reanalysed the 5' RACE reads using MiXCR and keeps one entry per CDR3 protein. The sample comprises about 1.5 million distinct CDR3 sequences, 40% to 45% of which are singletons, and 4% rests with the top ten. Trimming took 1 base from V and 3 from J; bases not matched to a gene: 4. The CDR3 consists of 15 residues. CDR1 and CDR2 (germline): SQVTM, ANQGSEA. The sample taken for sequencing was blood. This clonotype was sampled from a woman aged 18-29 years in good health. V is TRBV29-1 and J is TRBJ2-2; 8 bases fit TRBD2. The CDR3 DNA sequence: TGCAGCGTTGAAGCCCCGGGGGGGTACACCGGGGAGCTGTTTTTT. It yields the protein CSVEAPGGYTGELFF.